This TCR beta chain was obtained from a study of Ad26.COV2.S vaccination and SARS-CoV-2 variants. Germline CDR1 SGHAT, CDR2 FQNNGV. V was clipped by 5 bases and J by 4 bases; unmatched bases: 12. There are 16 residues in the CDR3. TCRdb keeps only in-frame clones here, not all; method: immunoSEQ multiplex PCR. This sample has approximately 300,000 clones; just under 85% occur once, and the top ten carry 2% to 2.5%. Treatment of the sample: around 19 received Ad26.COV2.S at low or high dose, single or two shots; a few received placebo; per-sample allocation not given. Collection of the samples took place on day 63 after the first injection of vaccine or placebo. This clone appeared a single time.

The chain is built from TRBV11-2 and TRBJ2-5; TRBD1 matches 8 bases. The starting material was peripheral blood, obtained in a trial of Ad26.COV2.S vaccine versus placebo. This clonotype was obtained from a person aged 18-60 years who received the Ad26.COV2.S COVID-19 vaccine or a placebo. The CDR3 is CASSPVGQGAGETQYF. The CDR3 DNA sequence: TGTGCCAGCAGCCCGGTTGGGCAGGGGGCTGGAGAGACCCAGTACTTC. Full variable domain (remainder filled in from reference TRBV11-2 and TRBJ2-5): EAGVAQSPRYKIIEKRQSVAFWCNPISGHATLYWYQQILGQGPKLLIQFQNNGVVDDSQLPKDRFSAERLKGVDSTLKIQPAKLEDSAVYLCASSPVGQGAGETQYFGPGTRLLVL.